These T cell receptor beta chains were read from a single sample in a study of T-cell reconstitution after alpha-beta-depleted transplantation in children. Using its own MiXCR run on the PCR reads, TCRdb lists one record per CDR3 protein. This table holds about 580,000 distinct CDR3 sequences, roughly 27% found once. The sample in question was PBMCs, obtained before TCRalphabeta/CD19-depleted stem cell transplant. All receptors derive from a boy in the first two years of life with Wiskott-Aldrich syndrome, due to receive a stem cell transplant. Each CDR3 is given with its conserved first and last residue. A D gene is named only where the DNA matches it firmly. Size is stated for part of the rows, as once, few or many counts, or as a class when the clone is expanded.

NA,TRBJ2-3,TRBV20-1,NA,CSARAWIKLDTQYF,TGCAGTGCTAGGGCGTGGATCAAATTAGATACGCAGTATTTT
few,TRBJ2-1,TRBV5-1,TRBD1,CASTLTGGSYNEQFF,TGCGCCAGCACACTGACAGGGGGCTCCTACAATGAGCAGTTCTTC
NA,TRBJ2-1,TRBV11-1,TRBD2,CASTQEAGGPRDEQFF,TGTGCCAGCACCCAAGAGGCGGGAGGGCCCCGAGATGAGCAGTTCTTC
few,TRBJ2-7,TRBV7-2,TRBD2,CASSLAGLVNGEQYF,TGTGCCAGCAGCTTAGCGGGACTAGTGAACGGCGAGCAGTACTTC
NA,TRBJ2-7,TRBV7-2,NA,CASSLRLSAGGSYEQYF,TGTGCCAGCAGCTTACGGCTGTCAGCAGGAGGTTCCTACGAGCAGTACTTC
few,TRBJ1-5,TRBV4-1,TRBD1,CASSAQGASKNQPQHF,TGCGCCAGCAGCGCACAGGGGGCGAGCAAAAATCAGCCCCAGCATTTT
NA,TRBJ1-5,TRBV5-5,TRBD1,CASSWTGGMGNQPQHF,TGTGCCAGCAGCTGGACAGGGGGCATGGGCAATCAGCCCCAGCATTTT
few,TRBJ2-2,TRBV6-2/TRBV6-3,NA,CASSYATGELFF,TGTGCCAGCAGTTATGCCACCGGGGAGCTGTTTTTT
NA,TRBJ2-5,TRBV18,TRBD2,CASSPGLAVLQETQYF,TGTGCCAGCTCACCAGGACTAGCGGTTCTCCAAGAGACCCAGTACTTC
NA,TRBJ2-5,TRBV5-1,NA,CASTHGGTPETQYF,TGCGCCAGCACCCACGGAGGCACCCCAGAGACCCAGTACTTC
NA,TRBJ2-2,TRBV9,TRBD2,CASSVASGPTGELFF,TGTGCCAGCAGCGTAGCTAGCGGGCCCACCGGGGAGCTGTTTTTT
NA,TRBJ1-6,TRBV9,NA,CASSVGSQTSPLHF,TGTGCCAGCAGCGTAGGGTCTCAGACTTCACCCCTCCACTTT
NA,TRBJ1-4,TRBV5-1,NA,CASSFKAGAEKLFF,TGCGCCAGCAGCTTCAAGGCGGGGGCAGAAAAACTGTTTTTT
NA,TRBJ1-2,TRBV7-9,NA,CASSWGTGTDNYGYTF,TGTGCCAGCAGCTGGGGCACCGGGACGGATAACTATGGCTACACCTTC
NA,TRBJ2-5,TRBV24-1,TRBD1,CATSDQTGGRETQYF,TGTGCCACCAGTGACCAGACAGGGGGCAGAGAGACCCAGTACTTC
few,TRBJ2-1,TRBV14,TRBD2,CASSQRTSGGNNEQFF,TGTGCCAGCAGCCAGAGGACTAGCGGGGGAAACAATGAGCAGTTCTTC